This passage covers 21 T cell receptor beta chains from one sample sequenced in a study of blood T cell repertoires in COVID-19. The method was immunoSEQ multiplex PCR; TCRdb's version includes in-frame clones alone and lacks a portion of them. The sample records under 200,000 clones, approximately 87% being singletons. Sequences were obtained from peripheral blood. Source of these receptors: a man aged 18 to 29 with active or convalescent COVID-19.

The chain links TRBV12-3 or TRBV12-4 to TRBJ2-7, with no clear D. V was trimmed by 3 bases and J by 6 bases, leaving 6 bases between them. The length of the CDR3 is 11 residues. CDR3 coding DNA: TGTGCCAGCAGTTTGAGTCCCGAGCAGTACTTC. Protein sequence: CASSLSPEQYF.

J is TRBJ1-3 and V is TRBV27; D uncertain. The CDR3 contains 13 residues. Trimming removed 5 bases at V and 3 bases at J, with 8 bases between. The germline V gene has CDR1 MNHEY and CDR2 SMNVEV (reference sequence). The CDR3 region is CASSRNSGNTIYF. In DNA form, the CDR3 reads TGTGCCAGCAGTCGAAACAGTGGAAACACCATATATTTT.

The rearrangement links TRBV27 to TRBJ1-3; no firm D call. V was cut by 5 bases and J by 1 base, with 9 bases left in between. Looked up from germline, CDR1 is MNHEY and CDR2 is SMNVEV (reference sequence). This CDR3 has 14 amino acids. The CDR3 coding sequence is TGTGCCAGCAGTCCCCGGGGTTCTGGAAACACCATATATTTT. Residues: CASSPRGSGNTIYF.

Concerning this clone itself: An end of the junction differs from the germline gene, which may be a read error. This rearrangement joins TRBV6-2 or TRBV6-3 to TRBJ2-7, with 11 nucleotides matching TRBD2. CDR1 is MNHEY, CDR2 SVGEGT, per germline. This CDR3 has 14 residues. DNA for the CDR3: TGTGCCGGCAGTACCACTAGCGGGGGCTACGAGCAGTACTTC. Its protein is CAGSTTSGGYEQYF.

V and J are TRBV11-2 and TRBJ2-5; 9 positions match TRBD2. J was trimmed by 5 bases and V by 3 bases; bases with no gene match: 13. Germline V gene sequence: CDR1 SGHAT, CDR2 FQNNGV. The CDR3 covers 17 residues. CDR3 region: CASSFRTSALNGETQYF. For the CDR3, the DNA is TGTGCCAGCAGCTTCCGGACTAGCGCCCTGAATGGGGAGACCCAGTACTTC.

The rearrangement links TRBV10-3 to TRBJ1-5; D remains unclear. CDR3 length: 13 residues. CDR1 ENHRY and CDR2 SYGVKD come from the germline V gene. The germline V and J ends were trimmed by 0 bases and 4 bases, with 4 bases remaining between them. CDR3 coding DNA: TGTGCCATCAGTGAGTCGACTAATCAGCCCCAGCATTTT. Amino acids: CAISESTNQPQHF.

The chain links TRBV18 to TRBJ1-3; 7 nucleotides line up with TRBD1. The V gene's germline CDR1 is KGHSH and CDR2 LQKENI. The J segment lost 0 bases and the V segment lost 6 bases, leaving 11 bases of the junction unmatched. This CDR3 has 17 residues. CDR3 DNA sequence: TGTGCCAGCTCCCCCCAACTACAGGGGAGCTCTGGAAACACCATATATTTT. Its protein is CASSPQLQGSSGNTIYF. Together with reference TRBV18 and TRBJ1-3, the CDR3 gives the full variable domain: NAGVMQNPRHLVRRRGQEARLRCSPMKGHSHVYWYRQLPEEGLKFMVYLQKENIIDESGMPKERFSAEFPKEGPSILRIQQVVRGDSAAYFCASSPQLQGSSGNTIYFGEGSWLTVV.

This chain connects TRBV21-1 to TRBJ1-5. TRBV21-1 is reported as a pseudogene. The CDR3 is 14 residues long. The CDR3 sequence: CASQREHSNQPQHF. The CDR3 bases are TGTGCCAGCCAGCGCGAGCATAGCAATCAGCCCCAGCATTTT.

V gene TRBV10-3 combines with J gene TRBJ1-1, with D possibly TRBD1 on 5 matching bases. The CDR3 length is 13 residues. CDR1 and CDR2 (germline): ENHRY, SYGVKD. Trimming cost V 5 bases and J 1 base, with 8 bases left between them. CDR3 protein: CAISPGQNTEAFF. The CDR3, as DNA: TGTGCCATCAGTCCCGGACAGAACACTGAAGCTTTCTTT.

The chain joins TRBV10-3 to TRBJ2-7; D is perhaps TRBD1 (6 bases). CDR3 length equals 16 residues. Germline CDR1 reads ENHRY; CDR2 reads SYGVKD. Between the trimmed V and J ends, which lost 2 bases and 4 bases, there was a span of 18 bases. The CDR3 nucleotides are TGTGCCATCAGTGAGGTCGGGACACAGGGTGTGTACGAGCAGTACTTC. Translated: CAISEVGTQGVYEQYF.

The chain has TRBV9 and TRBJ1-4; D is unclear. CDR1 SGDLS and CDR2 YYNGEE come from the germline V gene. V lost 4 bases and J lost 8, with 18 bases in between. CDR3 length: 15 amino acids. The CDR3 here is CASSPPGRGVEKLFF. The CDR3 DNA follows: TGTGCCAGCAGCCCCCCCGGTCGCGGAGTCGAAAAACTGTTTTTT.

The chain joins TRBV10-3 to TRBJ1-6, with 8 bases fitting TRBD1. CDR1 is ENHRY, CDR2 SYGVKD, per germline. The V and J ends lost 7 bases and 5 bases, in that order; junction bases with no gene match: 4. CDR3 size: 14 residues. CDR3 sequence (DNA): TGTGCCATCAAGGGACAGGCCGATAATTCACCCCTCCACTTT. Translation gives CAIKGQADNSPLHF.

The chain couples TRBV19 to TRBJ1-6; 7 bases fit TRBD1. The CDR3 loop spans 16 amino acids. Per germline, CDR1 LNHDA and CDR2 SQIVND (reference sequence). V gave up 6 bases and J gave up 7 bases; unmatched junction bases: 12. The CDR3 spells CASSALDRVRNSPLHF. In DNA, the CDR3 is TGTGCCAGTAGCGCCCTCGACAGGGTGCGAAATTCACCCCTCCACTTT.

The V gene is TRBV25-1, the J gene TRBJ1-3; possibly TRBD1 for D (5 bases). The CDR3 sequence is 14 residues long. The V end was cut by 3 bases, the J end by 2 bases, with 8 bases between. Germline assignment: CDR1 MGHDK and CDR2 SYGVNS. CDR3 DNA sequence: TGTGCCAGCAGTGATGCAGGGCCTGGAAACACCATATATTTT. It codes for CASSDAGPGNTIYF.

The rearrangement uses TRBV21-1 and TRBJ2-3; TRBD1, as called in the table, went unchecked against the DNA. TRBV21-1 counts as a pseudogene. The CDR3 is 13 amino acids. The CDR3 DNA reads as TGTGCCAGGTGGACAGGGGGCACAGATACGCAGTATTTT. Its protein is CARWTGGTDTQYF.

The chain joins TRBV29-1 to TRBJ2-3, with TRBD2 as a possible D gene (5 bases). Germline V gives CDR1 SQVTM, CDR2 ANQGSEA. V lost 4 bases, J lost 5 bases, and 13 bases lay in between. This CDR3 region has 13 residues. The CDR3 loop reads CSVGRGREDTQYF. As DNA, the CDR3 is TGCAGCGTTGGACGCGGCCGGGAAGATACGCAGTATTTT.

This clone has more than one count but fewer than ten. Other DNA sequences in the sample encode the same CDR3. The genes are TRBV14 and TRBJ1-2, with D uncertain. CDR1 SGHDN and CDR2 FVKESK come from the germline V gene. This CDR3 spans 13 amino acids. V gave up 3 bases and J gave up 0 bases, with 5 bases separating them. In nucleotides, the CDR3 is TGTGCCAGCAGCCAGGGAGCTAACTATGGCTACACCTTC. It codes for CASSQGANYGYTF.

As DNA, the CDR3 is TGTGCCAGCAGTACTAAAGGACTTCCCTACAATGAGCAGTTCTTC. This translates into CASSTKGLPYNEQFF. The J gene is TRBJ2-1, the V gene TRBV27, with D perhaps matching TRBD2 (5 bases). V dropped 5 bases and J dropped 2 bases, with 13 bases sitting between them. The germline V gene encodes CDR1 MNHEY and CDR2 SMNVEV (reference sequence). The CDR3 loop spans 15 amino acids.

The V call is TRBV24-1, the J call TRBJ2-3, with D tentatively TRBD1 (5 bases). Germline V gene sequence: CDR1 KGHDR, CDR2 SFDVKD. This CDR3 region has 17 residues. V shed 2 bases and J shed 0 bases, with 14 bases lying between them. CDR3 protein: CATSDSLDIPSTDTQYF. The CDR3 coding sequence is TGTGCCACCAGTGATTCCCTGGACATCCCCAGCACAGATACGCAGTATTTT.

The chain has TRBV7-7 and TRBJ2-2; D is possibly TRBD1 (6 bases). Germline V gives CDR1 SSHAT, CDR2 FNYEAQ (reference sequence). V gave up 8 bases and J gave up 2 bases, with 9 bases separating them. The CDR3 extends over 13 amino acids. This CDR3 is CASGDINTGELFF. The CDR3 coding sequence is TGTGCCAGCGGGGACATTAACACCGGGGAGCTGTTTTTT. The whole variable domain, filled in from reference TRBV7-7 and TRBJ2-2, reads GAGVSQSPRYKVTKRGQDVTLRCDPISSHATLYWYQQALGQGPEFLTYFNYEAQPDKSGLPSDRFSAERPEGSISTLTIQRTEQRDSAMYRCASGDINTGELFFGEGSRLTVL.

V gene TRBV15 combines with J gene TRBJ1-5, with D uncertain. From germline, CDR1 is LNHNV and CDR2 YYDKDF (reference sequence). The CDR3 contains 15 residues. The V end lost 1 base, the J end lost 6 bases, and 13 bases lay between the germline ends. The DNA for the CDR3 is TGTGCCACCAGCAGAGTCCCCGAGGGAGCTCAGCCCCAGCATTTT. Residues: CATSRVPEGAQPQHF.